These 6 T cell receptor beta chains share one sample of origin, sequenced in a study of T cell responses to AZD1222 COVID-19 vaccine. Only in-frame clones appear in the TCRdb table, and some are missing; sequencing was by immunoSEQ multiplex PCR. The table has 84,000 or so clones, around 90% seen once; the top ten hold roughly 5%. This specimen consisted of peripheral blood, obtained on day 0 of MenACWY control vaccination. Every receptor here comes from an adult in good health.

As concerns this clone: A read error may produce the germline difference seen at one junction end. CDR3: CAGSPTSGGVNIQYF. CDR3 bases: TGTGCCGGCAGCCCGACTAGCGGGGGGGTTAACATTCAGTACTTC. The gene calls are TRBV7-9 and TRBJ2-4; 14 bases are a match to TRBD2. From germline, CDR1 is SEHNR and CDR2 FQNEAQ (reference sequence). The CDR3 sequence is 15 residues long.

The V and J genes are TRBV28 and TRBJ2-2; D remains unclear. Trimming took 2 bases from V and 5 from J, leaving 3 bases between them. The CDR3 has 12 residues. CDR1 and CDR2 from the germline V gene are MDHEN and SYDVKM. CDR3 sequence: CASSLPTGELFF. CDR3 DNA sequence: TGTGCCAGCAGTTTACCTACCGGGGAGCTGTTTTTT. Full variable domain (missing parts from reference TRBV28 and TRBJ2-2): DVKVTQSSRYLVKRTGEKVFLECVQDMDHENMFWYRQDPGLGLRLIYFSYDVKMKEKGDIPEGYSVSREKKERFSLILESASTNQTSMYLCASSLPTGELFFGEGSRLTVL.

This rearrangement joins TRBV6-5 to TRBJ1-1, with D unresolved. The germline V and J ends were trimmed by 7 bases and 3 bases, with 12 bases remaining between them. CDR1 and CDR2 (germline): MNHEY, SVGAGI. This CDR3 spans 13 amino acids. CDR3 in amino acids: CASTRLRDTEAFF. The CDR3 DNA follows: TGTGCCAGCACCCGCCTGCGGGACACTGAAGCTTTCTTT.

This clone was found a few times. V and J are TRBV2 and TRBJ1-6; a possible D gene is TRBD1 (5 bases). The germline gives CDR1 SNHLY, CDR2 FYNNEI. Deletions cut 0 bases from V and 4 bases from J, with 10 bases between. The CDR3 contains 16 residues. CDR3 DNA sequence: TGTGCCAGCAGTGAAGCTAGGGGTGGGTATAATTCACCCCTCCACTTT. Its translation is CASSEARGGYNSPLHF.

This chain connects TRBV11-2 to TRBJ2-1; 8 bases align to TRBD2. The germline V gene encodes CDR1 SGHAT and CDR2 FQNNGV. The CDR3 spans 15 residues. The junction had 8 bases not matched to a gene; V was cut back by 1 base and J by 9 bases. CDR3 coding DNA: TGTGCCAGCAGCTTAGCGGGGGGGGCCTCCGTTGAGCAGTTCTTC. Translation: CASSLAGGASVEQFF.

The chain couples TRBV5-1 to TRBJ2-1; 10 positions match TRBD2. V shed 2 bases and J 7 bases; nucleotides not matched to a gene: 9. Germline CDR1 reads SGHRS; CDR2 reads YFSETQ. The CDR3 is 16 amino acids. In DNA form, the CDR3 reads TGCGCCAGCAGCTTTTCCTTAGCGGGGGGTGAAAATGAGCAGTTCTTC. This encodes CASSFSLAGGENEQFF.